This TCR beta chain was documented in a study of blood T cell repertoires in COVID-19. Turning to the study itself: The United States, Italy and Spain provided the acute and convalescent COVID-19 samples.

TCRdb's copy holds only in-frame clones and misses some; the assay was immunoSEQ multiplex PCR. The table records some 21,000 clones, roughly 80% of them present only once. The CDR3 consists of 15 residues. Unmatched junction bases numbered 5, after V lost 5 bases and J lost 2 bases. CDR1 is SGHTA and CDR2 is FQGTGA in the germline V gene. This clone was observed once. Sequenced material: peripheral blood. The clonotype originates from a man aged 55 to 69 with active COVID-19. The chain couples TRBV7-3 to TRBJ2-1, with TRBD2 matching over 8 bases. The CDR3 region has the DNA TGTGCCAGCAGCCTCCCGGGACTAGCCTACAATGAGCAGTTCTTC. Translating it yields CASSLPGLAYNEQFF.